The next 11 T cell receptor beta chains were all read from a single sample in a study of blood T cell repertoires in COVID-19. Sequenced by immunoSEQ multiplex PCR; TCRdb stores in-frame clones only, minus some. Of over 250,000 clones listed, approximately 89% are singletons. The specimen sequenced was peripheral blood. These receptors all stem from a woman in her sixties or seventies with acute or convalescent COVID-19.

The V gene is TRBV12-3 or TRBV12-4, the J gene TRBJ1-2, with a tentative D call TRBD1 (5 bases). The ends were cut back, 6 bases at V and 3 bases at J, with 11 bases in the middle. The CDR3 loop spans 13 amino acids. The CDR3 reads CASRLTVDYGYTF. In DNA form, the CDR3 reads TGTGCCAGCAGGTTGACAGTCGACTATGGCTACACCTTC.

This clone was seen just once. The rearrangement joins TRBV3-1 (or the pseudogene TRBV3-2) to TRBJ1-4; D remains ambiguous. Germline-derived CDR1 and CDR2 are LGHDT and YNNKEL (reference sequence). CDR3 length: 15 amino acids. Trimming cost V 2 bases and J 8 bases, with 15 bases left between them. The CDR3 loop is CASSQWRPLGEKLFF. The CDR3 coding sequence is TGTGCCAGCAGCCAATGGAGGCCTCTAGGGGAAAAACTGTTTTTT.

This chain uses TRBV5-5 with TRBJ1-1; TRBD1 might be the D (5 bases). CDR1 SGHKS and CDR2 YYEKEE come from the germline V gene (reference sequence). Trimming took off 6 bases at V and 5 bases at J, with 17 bases between the two ends. CDR3 size: 14 residues. Here the CDR3 reads CASTLQGARTEAFF. CDR3 bases: TGTGCCAGCACCCTTCAAGGGGCGAGAACTGAAGCTTTCTTT.

The chain couples TRBV4-1 to TRBJ2-7; 7 bases line up with TRBD1. V was pared by 4 bases and J by 4 bases, with 7 bases of the junction left unmatched. Looked up from germline, CDR1 is MGHRA and CDR2 is YSYEKL. There are 14 residues in the CDR3. The CDR3: CASSRRQGLYEQYF. The CDR3 DNA sequence: TGCGCCAGCAGCCGTCGACAGGGTTTGTACGAGCAGTACTTC.

This clone was seen once. The limits of the CDR3 on the DNA are not certain, so only TCRdb's listed CDR3 is given. The J gene is TRBJ2-3, the V gene TRBV18; TRBD2, the table's D call, was not compared with the DNA. The CDR3 region is 15 residues in length, termini included. The V gene's germline CDR1 is KGHSH and CDR2 LQKENI. CDR3 region: CASTSGQTGTDTQYF.

This clone was counted between two and nine times. V usage is TRBV2 and J usage is TRBJ2-5; 9 bases map to TRBD2. The CDR3 sequence is 17 residues long. The germline V gene encodes CDR1 SNHLY and CDR2 FYNNEI. J was trimmed by 2 bases and V by 3 bases; bases with no gene match: 10. The CDR3 here is CASSEGVRGGAQETQYF. CDR3 coding DNA: TGTGCCAGCAGTGAGGGTGTCCGCGGGGGGGCTCAAGAGACCCAGTACTTC.

This rearrangement joins TRBV28 to TRBJ1-6; 7 bases match TRBD1. Germline assignment: CDR1 MDHEN and CDR2 SYDVKM. Trimming removed 6 bases from V and 9 bases from J; junction bases left unmatched: 8. CDR3 length equals 14 residues. CDR3 DNA sequence: TGTGCCAGCAGAACAGGGGCAGGCGGTTCACCCCTCCACTTT. Translating gives CASRTGAGGSPLHF.

V and J are TRBV5-1 and TRBJ1-3, with 7 bases aligning to TRBD1. The CDR3 covers 16 residues. CDR1 and CDR2 (germline): SGHRS, YFSETQ. Trimming took 4 bases from V and 2 from J; bases not matched to a gene: 9. CDR3 protein: CASSRLGTETGNTIYF. The DNA for the CDR3 is TGCGCCAGCAGCCGGCTTGGGACAGAAACTGGAAACACCATATATTTT.

The J gene is TRBJ2-7, the V gene TRBV6-5; no definite D call. CDR1 MNHEY and CDR2 SVGAGI come from the germline V gene. Trimming cost V 0 bases and J 3 bases, with 6 bases left between them. There are 13 residues in the CDR3. The CDR3 nucleotides read TGTGCCAGCAGTTACTCGGCTAGCTACGAGCAGTACTTC. Its translation is CASSYSASYEQYF.

The chain employs TRBV5-1 and TRBJ1-4; D possibly corresponds to TRBD1 (6 bases). The CDR3 runs 17 residues. Deletions cut 0 bases from V and 5 bases from J, with 17 bases between. Germline V gives CDR1 SGHRS, CDR2 YFSETQ. CDR3 DNA: TGCGCCAGCAGCTTGGTCAGGGGCCCTCCTAAAAATGAAAAACTGTTTTTT. This encodes CASSLVRGPPKNEKLFF.

The V and J genes are TRBV7-2 and TRBJ1-1; D gene uncertain. In germline, CDR1 is SGHTA, CDR2 FQGNSA. Deletions cut 3 bases from V and 0 bases from J, with 5 bases between. This CDR3 spans 13 amino acids. The CDR3 protein is CASSFNLNTEAFF. CDR3 DNA: TGTGCCAGCAGCTTTAATTTGAACACTGAAGCTTTCTTT.